This T cell receptor (beta chain) is from a study of CD8 T cells in Susac syndrome. RNA amounts of about 0.5 to 1 ug underwent reverse transcription with random hexamers. TCRdb ran MiXCR on the immunoSEQ multiplex PCR reads and lists one entry per CDR3 protein. The sample gives about 130,000 distinct CDR3 sequences, around 75% of which show up once; around 0.51% is in the top ten. There are 24 residues in the CDR3. V was trimmed by 2 bases and J by 4 bases, leaving 41 bases between them. Germline lookup yields CDR1 LGHDT and CDR2 YNNKEL (reference sequence). Sequencing was performed on CD8+ T cells from PBMCs. This receptor was obtained from a human donor with multiple sclerosis. The rearrangement uses TRBV3-1 and TRBJ1-2; TRBD1 might be the D (5 bases). In DNA, the CDR3 is TGTGCCAGCAGCCAATCCACTGCTACGAAGCCAGGAACGCCACAGGAAAGTAGACCCTATGGCTACACCTTC. Residues: CASSQSTATKPGTPQESRPYGYTF.